The T cell receptor beta chain described here comes from a study of blood T cell repertoires in COVID-19. Study at large: The United States, Italy and Spain supplied acute and convalescent COVID-19 samples. From T cells, B-cell-depleted T cells, or PBMCs came the material, which was cDNA or gDNA.

As originally analysed: Estimation of nucleated cell counts was performed using reference gene primer amplification. Clones were read by immunoSEQ multiplex PCR, and TCRdb kept only the in-frame ones, dropping some. V and J calls and clone size are as listed in that table; D and trimming were resolved from the DNA. The table records about 36,000 clones, 70% to 90% of them present only once. This clone was found once. The CDR3 runs to 14 residues. Germline assignment: CDR1 SGHKS and CDR2 YYEKEE (reference sequence). Trimming removed 4 bases from V and 6 bases from J; junction bases left unmatched: 5. Sequenced input: peripheral blood. The clonotype comes from a man aged 65 to 79 with acute or convalescent COVID-19. The chain combines TRBV5-5 with TRBJ1-4; 8 bases fit TRBD1. The CDR3 sequence: CASSRDRGDEKLFF. DNA for the CDR3: TGTGCCAGCAGCCGAGACAGGGGCGATGAAAAACTGTTTTTT.